This T cell receptor (beta chain) comes out of a study of cytomegalovirus exposure and HLA in healthy donors. Primers included in the PCR were 60 Vbeta and 13 Jbeta primers. Sequenced by immunoSEQ multiplex PCR; TCRdb stores in-frame clones only, minus some. Of some 160,000 clones listed, about 84% are singletons. Between the trimmed V and J ends, which lost 4 bases and 7 bases, there was a span of 11 bases. The CDR3 totals 13 residues. Germline values: CDR1 LNHNV, CDR2 YYDKDF (reference sequence). The sample consisted of PBMCs. The TCR comes from a male donor in good health and CMV-seronegative. The chain has TRBV15 and TRBJ1-5, with D hard to call. Here the CDR3 reads CATSTPDIQPQHF. In DNA, the CDR3 is TGTGCCACCAGCACCCCAGACATCCAGCCCCAGCATTTT.